This record looks at one TCR beta chain sequence and its context. This clonotype has ten or more counts. Its antigen target is currently unknown. Base qualities are not at hand, and no much larger clone is one base apart. TCRdb names Illumina HiSeq 2500 as the instrument used. Quantitative 5'-RACE with molecular barcodes was the method used to prepare the TCR beta libraries. On the authors' methods: A new computational method, built on a probabilistic model of VDJ rearrangement, was used to identify disease-linked TCR variants. The raw public data were reprocessed by TCRdb itself: fastp quality trimming at Q25, MiXCR clonotype calling, in-frame beta chains only. Every entry covers one CDR3 protein and lists the most common genes and DNA from its rows. The V and J calls follow TCRdb's processing rather than the paper's. The sample table contains hundreds of thousands of distinct CDR3 sequences; only one count was recorded for about 11% of them. The biggest ten clones account for 21% of the sample.

V trim: 1 base; J trim: 0 bases; unmatched bases: 5. Inclusive of the bounding cysteine and phenylalanine, the CDR3 is 17 residues long. Kept here is only the CDR3 DNA, which spans 51 bases and is read in frame from base 1. Per the germline V gene, KGHDR is the CDR1 and SFDVKD is the CDR2. The source of the sample is a study of CD8 T cells in ankylosing spondylitis (dated by TCRdb to 2017 to 2019). Concerning the study at large: The study set out to find disease-linked TCR variants by profiling T cell receptor beta repertoires in ankylosing spondylitis patients and healthy donors. The full study cohort comprised around 25 ankylosing spondylitis patients and 110 or so healthy donors. Peripheral blood was sampled, and synovial fluid was additionally collected from ankylosing spondylitis patients. What the study reported, not specific to this receptor: The disease-linked clones had a CD8+ phenotype and were found at relatively low frequencies in peripheral blood. The disease-linked clones were reported to be significantly enriched in matched synovial fluid samples from ankylosing spondylitis patients. Some of the motif variants had been reported before in the synovial fluid and blood of reactive arthritis patients, a finding that suggests common disease-initiation mechanisms. A TCR beta motif of fewer than 10 highly homologous amino acid variants appeared characteristic of blood from ankylosing spondylitis patients.

The chain links TRBV24-1 with TRBJ2-1, and 7 bases in between align with TRBD2. The TCR was taken from a male donor with ankylosing spondylitis or in good health (not recorded which). The sample taken for sequencing was blood, either unsorted or a sorted T cell fraction (not recorded which). The nucleotides are TGTGCCACCAGTGATTTTTTTGCGGGGGACTCCTACAATGAGCAGTTCTTC. Its protein product is CATSDFFAGDSYNEQFF.